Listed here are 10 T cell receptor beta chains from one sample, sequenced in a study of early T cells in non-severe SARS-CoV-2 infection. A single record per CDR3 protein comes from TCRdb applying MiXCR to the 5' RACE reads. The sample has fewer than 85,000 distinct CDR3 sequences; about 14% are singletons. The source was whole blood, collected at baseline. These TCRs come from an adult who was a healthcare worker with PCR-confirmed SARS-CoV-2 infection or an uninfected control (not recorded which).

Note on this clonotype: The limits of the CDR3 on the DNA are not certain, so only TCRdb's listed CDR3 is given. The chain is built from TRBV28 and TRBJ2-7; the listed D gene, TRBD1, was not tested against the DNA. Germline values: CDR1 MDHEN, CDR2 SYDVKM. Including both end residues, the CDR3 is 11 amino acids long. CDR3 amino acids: CASSGVGTGNF.

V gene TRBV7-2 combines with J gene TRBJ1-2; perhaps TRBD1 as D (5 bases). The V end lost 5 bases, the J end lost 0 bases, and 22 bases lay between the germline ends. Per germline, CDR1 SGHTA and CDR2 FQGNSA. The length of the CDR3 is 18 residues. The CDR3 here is CASSLTRGLIQANYGYTF. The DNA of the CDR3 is TGTGCCAGCAGCCTGACGAGGGGACTGATACAAGCTAACTATGGCTACACCTTC.

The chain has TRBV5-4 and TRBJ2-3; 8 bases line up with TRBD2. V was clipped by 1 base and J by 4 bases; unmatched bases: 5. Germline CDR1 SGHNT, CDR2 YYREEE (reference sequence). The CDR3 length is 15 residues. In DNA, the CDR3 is TGTGCCAGCAGCTTGAGCGGGAGCGGGTCAGATACGCAGTATTTT. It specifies CASSLSGSGSDTQYF.

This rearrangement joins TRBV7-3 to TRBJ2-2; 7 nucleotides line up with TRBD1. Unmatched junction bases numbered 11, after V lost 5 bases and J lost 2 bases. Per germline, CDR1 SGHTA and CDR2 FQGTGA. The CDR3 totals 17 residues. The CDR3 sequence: CASSQGVQGPNTGELFF. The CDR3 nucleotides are TGTGCCAGCAGCCAGGGGGTCCAGGGCCCCAACACCGGGGAGCTGTTTTTT. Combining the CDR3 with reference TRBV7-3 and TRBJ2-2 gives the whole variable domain GAGVSQTPSNKVTEKGKYVELRCDPISGHTALYWYRQSLGQGPEFLIYFQGTGAADDSGLPNDRFFAVRPEGSVSTLKIQRTERGDSAVYLCASSQGVQGPNTGELFFGEGSRLTVL.

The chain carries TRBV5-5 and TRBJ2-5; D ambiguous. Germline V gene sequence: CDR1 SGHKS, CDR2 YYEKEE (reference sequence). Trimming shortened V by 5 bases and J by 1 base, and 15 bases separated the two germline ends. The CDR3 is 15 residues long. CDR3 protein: CASRFEPTRQETQYF. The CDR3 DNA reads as TGTGCCAGCAGATTCGAGCCGACCCGCCAAGAGACCCAGTACTTC.

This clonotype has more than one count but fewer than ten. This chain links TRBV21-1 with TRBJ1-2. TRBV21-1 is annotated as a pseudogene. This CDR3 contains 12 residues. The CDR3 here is CASSPRNYGYTF. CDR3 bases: TGTGCCAGCAGTCCTAGGAACTATGGCTACACCTTC.

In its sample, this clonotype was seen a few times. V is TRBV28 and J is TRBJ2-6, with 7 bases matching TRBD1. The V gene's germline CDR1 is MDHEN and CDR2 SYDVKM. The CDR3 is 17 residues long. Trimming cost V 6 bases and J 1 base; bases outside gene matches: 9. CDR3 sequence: CASRTGTDSSGANVLTF. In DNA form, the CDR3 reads TGTGCCAGCAGAACCGGGACAGACTCATCTGGGGCCAACGTCCTGACTTTC.

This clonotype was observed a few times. The CDR3 sequence is CASSDRVNQPQHF. The CDR3 DNA is TGTGCCAGTTCGGACAGGGTCAATCAGCCCCAGCATTTT. This chain uses TRBV19 with TRBJ1-5; 8 bases are a match to TRBD1. This CDR3 spans 13 amino acids. J lost 3 bases, V lost 8 bases, and 3 bases had no gene match. The germline V gene encodes CDR1 LNHDA and CDR2 SQIVND (reference sequence). Combining the CDR3 with reference TRBV19 and TRBJ1-5 gives the whole variable domain DGGITQSPKYLFRKEGQNVTLSCEQNLNHDAMYWYRQDPGQGLRLIYYSQIVNDFQKGDIAEGYSVSREKKESFPLTVTSAQKNPTAFYLCASSDRVNQPQHFGDGTRLSIL.

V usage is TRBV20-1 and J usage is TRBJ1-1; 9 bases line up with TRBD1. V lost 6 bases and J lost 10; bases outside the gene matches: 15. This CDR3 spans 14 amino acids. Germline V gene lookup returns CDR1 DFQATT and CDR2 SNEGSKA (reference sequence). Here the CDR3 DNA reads TGCAGTGCGTCACGGAAGGACAGGGGCTTTGGAGCTTTCTTT. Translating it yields CSASRKDRGFGAFF.

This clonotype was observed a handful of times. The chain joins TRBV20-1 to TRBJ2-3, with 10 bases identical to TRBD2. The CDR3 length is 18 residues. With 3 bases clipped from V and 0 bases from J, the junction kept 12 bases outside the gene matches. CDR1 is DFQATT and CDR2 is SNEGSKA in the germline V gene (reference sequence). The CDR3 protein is CSARTSSGSSPSTDTQYF. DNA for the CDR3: TGCAGTGCTAGGACTTCTAGCGGGAGCAGCCCTAGCACAGATACGCAGTATTTT.